This T cell receptor (beta chain) was sequenced during a study of blood T cell repertoires in COVID-19. This clone showed up just once. Libraries were prepared by immunoSEQ multiplex PCR; TCRdb keeps only in-frame clonotypes and omits some of them. The sample contains approximately 120,000 clones, roughly 80% of which appear only once. The V segment lost 7 bases and the J segment 4 bases; nucleotides outside the gene matches: 8. The CDR3 length is 15 residues. Germline CDR1 LNHDA, CDR2 SQIVND (reference sequence). The chain employs TRBV19 and TRBJ2-1, with TRBD2 identical over 9 bases. The TCR comes from a human donor in a cohort sampled during active or convalescent COVID-19. The material sequenced was peripheral blood. The CDR3 sequence: CASIDGSGGYNEQFF. The CDR3 DNA is TGTGCCAGTATAGACGGTAGCGGGGGTTACAATGAGCAGTTCTTC. The whole variable domain, remainder taken from reference TRBV19 and TRBJ2-1, is DGGITQSPKYLFRKEGQNVTLSCEQNLNHDAMYWYRQDPGQGLRLIYYSQIVNDFQKGDIAEGYSVSREKKESFPLTVTSAQKNPTAFYLCASIDGSGGYNEQFFGPGTRLTVL.